The present entry profiles one T cell receptor beta chain with its context. Its antigen remains unknown. This entry is derived from a study of shared clonotypes between healthy human individuals. Study summary: Donor ages ranged 18 to 49 years: a couple of women, a few men. Study results and limitations: All-four-donor shared clonotypes had higher generation probabilities than non-shared clonotypes did.

Genomic DNA of each subset was evenly split across several immunoSEQ plates. Each PCR replicate from the sorted subsets contained 200 to 250 ng DNA, which is 25,000 to 30,000 T cell genomes. Only in-frame clones appear in the TCRdb table, and some are missing; sequencing was by immunoSEQ multiplex PCR. This sample has 550,000 to 600,000 clones; roughly 98% occur once, and the top ten carry less than 0.35%. CD45RO-negative, CCR7-positively selected cells formed the naive CD8 fraction, excluding terminally differentiated effector memory CD45RA+ cells. Germline assignment: CDR1 MGHRA and CDR2 YSYEKL. The CDR3 extends over 15 amino acids. V lost 1 base, J lost 3 bases, and 6 bases stayed unmatched.

This sequence was found in a man under 40 in good health. The sample consisted of naive CD8+ T cells sorted from blood. The chain employs TRBV4-1 and TRBJ2-7, with 7 positions matching TRBD2. The CDR3, as DNA: TGCGCCAGCAGCCAAGCGAGCGGGGTTCTCTACGAGCAGTACTTC. Translation gives CASSQASGVLYEQYF.